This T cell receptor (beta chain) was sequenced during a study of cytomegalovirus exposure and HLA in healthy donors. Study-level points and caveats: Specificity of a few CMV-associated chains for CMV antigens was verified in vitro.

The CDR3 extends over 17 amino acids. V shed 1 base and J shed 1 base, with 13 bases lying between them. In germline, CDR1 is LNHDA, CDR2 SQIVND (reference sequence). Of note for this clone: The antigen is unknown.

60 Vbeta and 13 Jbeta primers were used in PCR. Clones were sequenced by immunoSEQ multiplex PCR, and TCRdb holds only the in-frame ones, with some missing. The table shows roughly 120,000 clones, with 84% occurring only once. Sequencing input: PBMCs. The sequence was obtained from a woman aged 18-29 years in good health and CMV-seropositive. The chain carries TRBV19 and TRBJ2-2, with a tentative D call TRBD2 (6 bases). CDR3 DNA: TGTGCCAGTAGTATAGGAAGGAGGGGCGGGAACACCGGGGAGCTGTTTTTT. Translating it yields CASSIGRRGGNTGELFF.